Listed here is a single T cell receptor beta chain. The assay was immunoSEQ multiplex PCR, and TCRdb's table has in-frame clones only and misses some. The sample consists of some 500,000 clones, 85% to 90% of them appearing once. Seattle patients were enrolled during active infection and followed longitudinally. This CDR3 spans 15 amino acids. J lost 8 bases, V lost 0 bases, and 5 bases had no gene match. Germline assignment: CDR1 SGDLS and CDR2 YYNGEE. These data are taken from a study of blood T cell repertoires in COVID-19. This clonotype was sampled from a woman aged 50 to 60 with COVID-19, enrolled during active disease. The chain joins TRBV9 to TRBJ2-1; 10 bases fit TRBD2. The specimen sequenced was peripheral blood. DNA of the CDR3: TGTGCCAGCAGCGTAGATGGGACTAGCGTACATGAGCAGTTCTTC. This encodes CASSVDGTSVHEQFF.